This TCR beta chain was captured by sequencing in a study of immune heterogeneity within non-small cell lung tumors. Study at large: The tumors comprised a few squamous cell carcinomas, under 13 non-squamous carcinomas and 1 not otherwise specified.

This CDR3 is 12 amino acids long. CDR1 is DFQATT and CDR2 is SNEGSKA in the germline V gene (reference sequence). V was trimmed by 7 bases and J by 3 bases, leaving 13 bases between them. Study-level points and caveats: Identical dominant CDR3 beta clonotypes recurred among a patient's tumor sites, alongside site-unique high-frequency clones. Largely distinct from one individual patient to the next were the high-frequency T-cell receptor beta clonotypes.

The template for each sample was around 540 ng of genomic DNA, which had been extracted from bulk tumor tissue. Several biopsies were collected from each primary tumor during surgery. They were spaced as far apart as possible within the tumor mass. Before undergoing curative surgery, patients had newly diagnosed non-small cell lung cancer that was untreated. This clonotype is classed as medium-sized. Its cognate antigen is unknown. A first 10-cycle multiplex round used 32 V-gene and 13 J-gene primers on TCR beta CDR3. MiXCR, applied by TCRdb to the multiplex PCR reads, yields one record per CDR3 protein. The profile shows 20,000 to 25,000 distinct CDR3 sequences, 25% to 35% of them singletons.

The rearrangement uses TRBV20-1 and TRBJ2-7, with D maybe TRBD2 (5 bases). The source is a man aged 40-49 years with non-small cell lung cancer. The sample taken for sequencing was lung tumor tissue. DNA for the CDR3: TGCAGTGTTAGGACTGACTACTACGAGCAGTACTTC. This codes for CSVRTDYYEQYF.